This paragraph covers one T cell receptor (beta chain) sequence. What it binds is not known. The sample originates from a study of shared clonotypes between healthy human individuals. About the study: Three plates were used per donor for CD4 naive, three for CD4 memory, two for CD8 naive and one for CD8 memory. Study-wide findings and caveats: Collection of samples was limited to blood; tissue repertoires likely differ. An effect of sequencing depth on clonotype sharing among donors was expected.

The V end lost 4 bases, the J end lost 2 bases, and 15 bases lay between the germline ends. The CDR3 runs to 15 residues. From germline, CDR1 is SGHNT and CDR2 YYREEE (reference sequence). Study processing details: Owing to the provision of junction-only sequences devoid of quality scores by immunoSEQ, filtering differed. The data were produced by immunoSEQ multiplex PCR, yet TCRdb's version contains in-frame clones alone and is incomplete. The D gene and trimming were derived from the DNA, and the V and J assignments and clone size from that table. The data show over a million clones, over 95% seen once.

This sequence originates from a man aged 25-45 years in good health. The chain carries TRBV5-4 and TRBJ1-2, with a weak D call TRBD1 (5 bases). Sample: naive CD4+ T cells sorted from blood. Subset denoted: CD45RA+ positively selected. The DNA of the CDR3 is TGTGCCAGCAGCATTCTGCAGGGAGTAAACTATGGCTACACCTTC. Encoded protein: CASSILQGVNYGYTF.